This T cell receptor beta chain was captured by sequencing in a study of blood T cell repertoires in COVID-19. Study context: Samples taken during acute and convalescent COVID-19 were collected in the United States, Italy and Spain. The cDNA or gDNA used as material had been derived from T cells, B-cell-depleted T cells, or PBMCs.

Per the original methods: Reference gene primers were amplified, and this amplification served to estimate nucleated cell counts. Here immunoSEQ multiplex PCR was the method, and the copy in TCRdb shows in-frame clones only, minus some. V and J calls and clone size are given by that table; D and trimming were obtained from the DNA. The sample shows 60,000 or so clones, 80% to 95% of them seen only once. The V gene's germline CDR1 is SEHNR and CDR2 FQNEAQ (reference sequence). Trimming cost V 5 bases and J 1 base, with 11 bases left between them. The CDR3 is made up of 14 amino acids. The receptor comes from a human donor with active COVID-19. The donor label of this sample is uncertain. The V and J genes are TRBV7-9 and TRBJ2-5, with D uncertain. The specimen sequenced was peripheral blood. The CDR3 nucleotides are TGTGCCAGCAGCCCCACCCGAGGCCAAGAGACCCAGTACTTC. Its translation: CASSPTRGQETQYF.